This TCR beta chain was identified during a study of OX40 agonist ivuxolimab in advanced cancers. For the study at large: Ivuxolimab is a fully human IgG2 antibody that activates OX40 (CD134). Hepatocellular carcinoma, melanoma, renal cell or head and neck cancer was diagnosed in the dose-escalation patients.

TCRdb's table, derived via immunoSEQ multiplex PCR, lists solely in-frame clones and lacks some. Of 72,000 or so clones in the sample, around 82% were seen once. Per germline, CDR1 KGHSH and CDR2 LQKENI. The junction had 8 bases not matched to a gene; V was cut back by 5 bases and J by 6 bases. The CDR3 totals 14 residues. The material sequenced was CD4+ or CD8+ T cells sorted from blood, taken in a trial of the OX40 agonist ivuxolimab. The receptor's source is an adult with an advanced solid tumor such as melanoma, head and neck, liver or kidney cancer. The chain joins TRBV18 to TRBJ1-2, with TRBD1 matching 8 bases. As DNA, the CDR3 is TGTGCCAGCTCAACGGGGACAGGTACTGATGGCTACACCTTC. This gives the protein CASSTGTGTDGYTF. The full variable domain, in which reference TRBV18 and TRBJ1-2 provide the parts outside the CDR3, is NAGVMQNPRHLVRRRGQEARLRCSPMKGHSHVYWYRQLPEEGLKFMVYLQKENIIDESGMPKERFSAEFPKEGPSILRIQQVVRGDSAAYFCASSTGTGTDGYTFGSGTRLTVV.